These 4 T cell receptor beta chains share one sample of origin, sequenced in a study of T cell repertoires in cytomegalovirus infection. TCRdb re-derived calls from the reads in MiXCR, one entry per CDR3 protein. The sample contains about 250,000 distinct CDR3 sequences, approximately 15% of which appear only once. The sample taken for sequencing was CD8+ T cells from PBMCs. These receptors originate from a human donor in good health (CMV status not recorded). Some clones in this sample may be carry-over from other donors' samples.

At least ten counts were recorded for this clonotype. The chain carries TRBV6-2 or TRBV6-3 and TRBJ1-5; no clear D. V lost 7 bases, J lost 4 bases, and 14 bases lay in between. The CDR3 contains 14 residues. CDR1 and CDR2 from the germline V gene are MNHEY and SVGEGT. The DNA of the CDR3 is TGTGCCAGCACTCACGCAGGCGGTAATCAGCCCCAGCATTTT. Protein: CASTHAGGNQPQHF.

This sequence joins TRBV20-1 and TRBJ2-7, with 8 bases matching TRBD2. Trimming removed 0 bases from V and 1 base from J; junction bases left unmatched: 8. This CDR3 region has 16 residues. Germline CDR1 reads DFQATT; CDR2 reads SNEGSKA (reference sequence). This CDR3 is CSARELLAGLSYEQYF. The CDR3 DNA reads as TGCAGTGCTAGAGAACTTCTAGCGGGCCTTTCCTACGAGCAGTACTTC.

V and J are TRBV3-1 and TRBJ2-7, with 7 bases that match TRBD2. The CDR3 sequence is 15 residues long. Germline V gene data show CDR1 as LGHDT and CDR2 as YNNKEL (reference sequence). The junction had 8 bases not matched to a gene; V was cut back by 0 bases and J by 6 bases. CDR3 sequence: CASSQDLGGNGEQYF. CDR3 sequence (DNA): TGTGCCAGCAGCCAAGATTTGGGAGGGAACGGCGAGCAGTACTTC.

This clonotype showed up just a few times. This CDR3 reads CASTPYRLNTEAFF. The CDR3 nucleotides read TGTGCCAGTACTCCGTACAGGTTGAACACTGAAGCTTTCTTT. The V and J genes are TRBV19 and TRBJ1-1; tentatively, D is TRBD1 (5 bases). The V end was cut by 7 bases, the J end by 0 bases, with 12 bases between. CDR3 length: 14 residues. Germline-derived CDR1 and CDR2 are LNHDA and SQIVND (reference sequence).